This entry concerns a single T cell receptor beta chain. Its antigen is unidentified. The read gets to within 3 residues of the CDR3 end, and the germline J gene fills in the rest. This specimen belongs to a study of T cells in women clearing cervical HPV infection. Study context: Case blood was drawn when the lesion was first found; control blood after infection became undetectable. Study observations and caveats: CIN3+ cases had significantly higher TCR repertoire richness than controls, but evenness did not differ.

Cervical HPV DNA detected by MY09/MY11 PCR, typed by dot-blot. CDR1 and CDR2 from the germline V gene are MDHEN and SYDVKM. The CDR3 totals 16 residues. Germline trimming cut 7 bases from V and 7 bases from J; bases unmatched to any gene: 16. Only in-frame clones appear in the TCRdb table, and some are missing; sequencing was by immunoSEQ multiplex PCR. Its table records approximately 24,000 clones. Material for sequencing was blood buffy coat. V and J are TRBV28 and TRBJ2-4; 7 bases map to TRBD2. The TCR comes from a woman aged 18-69 years with a cervical HPV16 infection that either progressed to CIN3+ or cleared (not recorded which). The CDR3 is CASTLGGIAGGNIQYF. CDR3 DNA (partial): TGTGCCAGCACCCTTGGGGGAATAGCGGGCGGCAACATT.